The rows below give T cell receptor beta chains drawn from one sample of a study of graft-versus-host responses after intestinal transplantation. Sequencing was performed with immunoSEQ multiplex PCR; in TCRdb, only in-frame clones are kept and a portion is missing. This sample has approximately 18,000 clones, with roughly a third found just once. The source material was alloreactive CD4+ T cells from a mixed lymphocyte reaction culture, sampled before transplantation. The receptors originated from a human patient who was an organ donor for intestinal transplantation. The conserved cysteine and the conserved F or W are not part of the CDR3 here.

V gene: TRBV28
J gene: TRBJ2-7
CDR3 protein: ASRVGAAGSEQY

V gene: TRBV7-7
J gene: TRBJ2-2
CDR3 protein: ASSSSGTNGELF

V gene: TRBV6-6
J gene: TRBJ2-5
CDR3 protein: ASSYSLASGQETQY

V gene: TRBV6-5
J gene: TRBJ2-3
CDR3 protein: ASSYAGRARDTQY

V gene: TRBV28
J gene: TRBJ1-4
CDR3 protein: ASSFGNEKLF

V gene: TRBV10-3
J gene: TRBJ2-1
CDR3 protein: AISGTSGRLEQF

V gene: TRBV7-2
J gene: TRBJ2-4
CDR3 protein: ASSLGGGTVNIQY

V gene: TRBV15
J gene: TRBJ2-5
CDR3 protein: ATSRGLAAQETQY

V gene: TRBV9
J gene: TRBJ2-2
CDR3 protein: ASSPQPLSGNTGELF

V gene: TRBV5-5
J gene: TRBJ1-2
CDR3 protein: ASSLGPDRVGGYT

V gene: TRBV27
J gene: TRBJ1-5
CDR3 protein: ASRSQGEYQPQH

V gene: TRBV5-1
J gene: TRBJ1-4
CDR3 protein: ASTGQGAPNEKLF

V gene: TRBV7-7
J gene: TRBJ2-1
CDR3 protein: ASSLSGSSYNEQF

V gene: TRBV28
J gene: TRBJ1-2
CDR3 protein: ASSLSLGDRGHGYT

V gene: TRBV19
J gene: TRBJ2-1
CDR3 protein: ASSPDWGTRANEQF

V gene: TRBV6-5
J gene: TRBJ2-7
CDR3 protein: ASNGGSYEQY

V gene: TRBV5-8
J gene: TRBJ2-3
CDR3 protein: ASSGGTSTDTQY

V gene: TRBV4-3
J gene: TRBJ1-3
CDR3 protein: ASSQDSGAGNTIY

V gene: TRBV6-1
J gene: TRBJ1-2
CDR3 protein: ASSYNKDRARGYT

V gene: TRBV28
J gene: TRBJ1-2
CDR3 protein: ASSYSLYGYT

V gene: TRBV12-5
J gene: TRBJ1-1
CDR3 protein: ARGLGGFGEAF

V gene: TRBV6-6
J gene: TRBJ1-2
CDR3 protein: ASGERRVGYT

V gene: TRBV6-5
J gene: TRBJ1-2
CDR3 protein: ASSYRQGIGGYT

V gene: TRBV7-2
J gene: TRBJ2-3
CDR3 protein: ASSLVALSTDTQY

V gene: TRBV7-2
J gene: TRBJ2-5
CDR3 protein: ASSFSGTRETQY

V gene: TRBV27
J gene: TRBJ2-7
CDR3 protein: ASSPLVRERPYEQY

V gene: TRBV29-1
J gene: TRBJ2-1
CDR3 protein: SIKKTDSYDYNEQF

V gene: TRBV6-1
J gene: TRBJ1-5
CDR3 protein: ASSENPIGNQPQH

V gene: TRBV20-1
J gene: TRBJ2-7
CDR3 protein: SASSSYEQY

V gene: TRBV4-2
J gene: TRBJ1-2
CDR3 protein: ASSQDLVPRNYGYT

V gene: TRBV7-9
J gene: TRBJ2-2
CDR3 protein: ASRPNTGELF

V gene: TRBV6-6
J gene: TRBJ2-2
CDR3 protein: ASRRTGQNTGELF

V gene: TRBV6-1
J gene: TRBJ1-4
CDR3 protein: ASSDSAGNEKLF

V gene: TRBV7-3
J gene: TRBJ2-7
CDR3 protein: ASSVRSGTSSYEQY

V gene: TRBV5-1
J gene: TRBJ1-1
CDR3 protein: ASSFAGRNTEAF

V gene: TRBV4-1
J gene: TRBJ1-2
CDR3 protein: ASSPSYGNYGYT

V gene: TRBV10-3
J gene: TRBJ2-3
CDR3 protein: AISERAGGPEYKDTQY

V gene: TRBV14
J gene: TRBJ2-2
CDR3 protein: ASSQELDPTGELF

V gene: TRBV4-2
J gene: TRBJ1-2
CDR3 protein: ASSLGEGYGYT

V gene: TRBV11-2
J gene: TRBJ1-1
CDR3 protein: ASSLRGVGAEAF

V gene: TRBV2
J gene: TRBJ2-5
CDR3 protein: ASPSQPETQY

V gene: TRBV5-1
J gene: TRBJ2-5
CDR3 protein: ASSSQETQY

V gene: TRBV18
J gene: TRBJ2-7
CDR3 protein: ASSPGLAGQYEQY

V gene: TRBV25-1
J gene: TRBJ2-1
CDR3 protein: ASRGAGGGYNEQF

V gene: TRBV5-1
J gene: TRBJ1-4
CDR3 protein: ASSLSAVNEKLF

V gene: TRBV5-4
J gene: TRBJ2-5
CDR3 protein: ASSYQGGETQY

V gene: TRBV6-5
J gene: TRBJ2-7
CDR3 protein: ASSIGPGRSYEQY

V gene: TRBV7-9
J gene: TRBJ2-1
CDR3 protein: ASSLLAGRNNEQF